This TCR beta chain was captured by sequencing in a study of post-analysis software for immune sequencing data. As concerns this clonotype: Its antigen is unidentified.

Deletions cut 3 bases from V and 8 bases from J, with 24 bases between. There are 17 residues in the CDR3. Germline V gene lookup returns CDR1 MGHRA and CDR2 YSYEKL. The TCR beta cDNA libraries contained unique molecular identifiers. Input amounts of about 0.85 to 11 million T cells were used. These gave around 500,000 cDNA molecules, so each molecule approximated one T cell. TCRdb independently ran MiXCR on the PCR reads; one entry per CDR3 protein. The table lists about 500,000 distinct CDR3 sequences, roughly 45% of them singletons, with around 10% in the top ten. General study points: Patients carried 4 or 5 TRBV segments more frequently than controls did, and TRBV5-6, TRBV5-1 and TRBV20-1 were among them. Batch-matched samples strongly co-clustered by F measure. Controls' normalized Chao1 diversity significantly exceeded that of multiple sclerosis patients.

The chain combines TRBV4-1 with TRBJ2-3; maybe TRBD2 (5 bases). The sequence was obtained from a girl aged 5 to 17 with multiple sclerosis. The specimen sequenced was blood. In nucleotides, the CDR3 is TGCGCCAGCAGCCAGCTTATCAGGCGGGCATCGAATCGTACGCAGTATTTT. Residues: CASSQLIRRASNRTQYF.